One and the same sample provided the 19 T cell receptor beta chains below, sequenced in a study of early T cells in non-severe SARS-CoV-2 infection. TCRdb used MiXCR to reprocess the 5' RACE reads, holding one entry per CDR3 protein. The table lists about 47,000 distinct CDR3 sequences, approximately 9% of them singletons. This specimen was whole blood, taken at baseline. Receptors were obtained from an adult who was a healthcare worker with PCR-confirmed SARS-CoV-2 infection or an uninfected control (not recorded which).

This clonotype was seen ten or more times. The V and J genes are TRBV24-1 and TRBJ2-5; 7 nucleotides align to TRBD2. V lost 6 bases to trimming and J lost 3 bases; unmatched junction nucleotides: 3. This CDR3 contains 13 residues. Germline assignment: CDR1 KGHDR and CDR2 SFDVKD. In DNA form, the CDR3 reads TGTGCCACCAGTCGGAGCGGGAAAGAGACCCAGTACTTC. It codes for CATSRSGKETQYF.

This clonotype was recorded a few times. The gene calls are TRBV6-5 and TRBJ2-3, with unresolved D. CDR3 length equals 16 residues. Trimming shortened V by 0 bases and J by 0 bases, and 10 bases separated the two germline ends. CDR1 MNHEY and CDR2 SVGAGI come from the germline V gene. CDR3 region: CASSYSVPHSTDTQYF. The CDR3 nucleotides read TGTGCCAGCAGTTACTCGGTTCCGCATAGCACAGATACGCAGTATTTT.

The chain carries TRBV20-1 and TRBJ2-3; tentatively, D is TRBD1 (6 bases). V was pared by 7 bases and J by 4 bases, with 9 bases between. This CDR3 is built from 11 residues. CDR1 and CDR2 from the germline V gene are DFQATT and SNEGSKA (reference sequence). The CDR3 loop reads CSVGAPDTQYF. CDR3 nucleotide sequence: TGCAGTGTGGGGGCCCCAGATACGCAGTATTTT.

This clonotype was seen many times. The rearrangement links TRBV19 to TRBJ2-4; D not resolved. The CDR3 runs 16 residues. CDR1 is LNHDA, CDR2 SQIVND, per germline (reference sequence). V lost 2 bases and J 3 bases, leaving 14 bases between the germline ends. Here the CDR3 DNA reads TGTGCCAGTAGTATACCCTCGGCAGACTTCAAAAACATTCAGTACTTC. This sequence encodes CASSIPSADFKNIQYF. Filled out from reference TRBV19 and TRBJ2-4, the complete variable domain reads DGGITQSPKYLFRKEGQNVTLSCEQNLNHDAMYWYRQDPGQGLRLIYYSQIVNDFQKGDIAEGYSVSREKKESFPLTVTSAQKNPTAFYLCASSIPSADFKNIQYFGAGTRLSVL.

Ten or more counts support this clonotype. CDR3 nucleotide sequence: TGTGCCAGCAGCCCTATATTGTTGAATGAGCAGTTCTTC. Amino acids: CASSPILLNEQFF. The chain uses TRBV11-2 and TRBJ2-1; D gene ambiguous. Germline CDR1 SGHAT, CDR2 FQNNGV. V lost 5 bases, J lost 7 bases, and 12 bases lay in between. The CDR3 runs 13 residues.

This clonotype was found a few times. With a much larger clone just one base away, this may be a read error. The V gene is TRBV29-1, the J gene TRBJ2-3, with 7 bases that match TRBD2. This CDR3 spans 15 amino acids. From germline, CDR1 is SQVTM and CDR2 ANQGSEA. V gave up 4 bases and J gave up 2 bases; unmatched junction bases: 9. CDR3 sequence reads: CSVVWLAENTDTQYF. CDR3 DNA sequence: TGCAGCGTTGTGTGGCTAGCGGAAAACACAGATACGCAGTATTTT.

The table lists this clonotype with a few counts. This chain links TRBV12-3 or TRBV12-4 with TRBJ2-2, with TRBD2 as a possible D gene (6 bases). Trimming took off 7 bases at V and 3 bases at J, with 18 bases between the two ends. This CDR3 has 16 amino acids. CDR3 DNA sequence: TGTGCCAGCACCGTGATCCCGGGAGCTCACACCGGGGAGCTGTTTTTT. This encodes CASTVIPGAHTGELFF.

This clonotype was counted only a few times. The chain employs TRBV11-2 and TRBJ2-7; possibly TRBD1 or TRBD2 for D (5 bases each). The CDR3 loop spans 14 amino acids. The V and J ends lost 5 bases and 6 bases respectively, with 17 bases between them. CDR1 and CDR2 (germline): SGHAT, FQNNGV. CDR3 DNA sequence: TGTGCCAGCAGCCTGGGACCCGAGAATGGCGAGCAGTACTTC. Translation gives CASSLGPENGEQYF.

The CDR3 bases are TGTGCCAGCAGCCGTACAGAGGAGACTGGACTAGCGGGAGGGGGACCCTACAATGAGCAGTTCTTC. Translating it yields CASSRTEETGLAGGGPYNEQFF. The chain joins TRBV28 to TRBJ2-1, with 15 bases that match TRBD2. The J segment lost 2 bases and the V segment lost 6 bases, leaving 20 bases of the junction unmatched. Germline lookup yields CDR1 MDHEN and CDR2 SYDVKM. The CDR3 is 22 amino acids.

This clonotype was seen at least ten times. This sequence joins TRBV29-1 and TRBJ1-1, with TRBD1 as a possible D gene (6 bases). Trimming removed 6 bases at V and 2 bases at J, with 7 bases between. This CDR3 region has 11 residues. Germline assignment: CDR1 SQVTM and CDR2 ANQGSEA. The CDR3 DNA reads TGCAGCGTACAGGGTAACACTGAAGCTTTCTTT. Protein: CSVQGNTEAFF.

This clonotype was counted ten times or more. The chain employs TRBV6-6 and TRBJ2-2; 7 nucleotides align to TRBD2. Trimming cost V 5 bases and J 0 bases; bases outside gene matches: 6. The germline CDR1 and CDR2 sequences are MNHNY and SVGAGI (reference sequence). This CDR3 has 16 residues. CDR3 residues: CASSDPAGANTGELFF. The CDR3 DNA is TGTGCCAGCAGTGACCCGGCGGGAGCGAACACCGGGGAGCTGTTTTTT.

This clonotype showed up many times. This chain connects TRBV15 to TRBJ2-7; D remains unclear. Per the germline V gene, CDR1 is LNHNV and CDR2 is YYDKDF (reference sequence). Trimming cost V 0 bases and J 0 bases, with 3 bases left between them. The CDR3 sequence is 13 residues long. The CDR3, as DNA: TGTGCCACCAGCAGAGATTTCTCCTACGAGCAGTACTTC. Translation gives CATSRDFSYEQYF.

This clonotype was detected ten times or more. The chain joins TRBV24-1 to TRBJ2-3; D ambiguous. The germline V and J ends were trimmed by 10 bases and 3 bases, with 13 bases remaining between them. There are 13 residues in the CDR3. From germline, CDR1 is KGHDR and CDR2 SFDVKD. CDR3 in amino acids: CATAEPGTDTQYF. CDR3 bases: TGTGCCACGGCCGAACCCGGGACAGATACGCAGTATTTT.

This clonotype was seen repeatedly, ten times or more. The chain is built from TRBV9 and TRBJ2-3; the match to TRBD2 covers 8 bases. V trimming: 1 base; J trimming: 8 bases; junction bases outside the gene matches: 0. The CDR3 extends over 12 amino acids. Germline-derived CDR1 and CDR2 are SGDLS and YYNGEE. CDR3 nucleotides: TGTGCCAGCAGCGTAACTAGCGGTACGCAGTATTTT. Its translation is CASSVTSGTQYF.

V and J are TRBV3-1 and TRBJ1-1, with unresolved D. V was clipped by 2 bases and J by 6 bases, with 10 bases between them. Germline V gene sequence: CDR1 LGHDT, CDR2 YNNKEL (reference sequence). CDR3 size: 13 residues. The CDR3: CASSQITGAEAFF. In DNA, the CDR3 is TGTGCCAGCAGCCAAATCACCGGCGCTGAAGCTTTCTTT. The variable domain in full, with the rest retrieved from reference TRBV3-1 and TRBJ1-1, is DTAVSQTPKYLVTQMGNDKSIKCEQNLGHDTMYWYKQDSKKFLKIMFSYNNKELIINETVPNRFSPKSPDKAHLNLHINSLELGDSAVYFCASSQITGAEAFFGQGTRLTVV.

In its sample, this clonotype was seen many times. The CDR3: CASSPSPGFGAFF. For the CDR3, the DNA is TGTGCCAGCAGCCCATCGCCTGGTTTTGGGGCTTTCTTT. The chain is built from TRBV11-2 and TRBJ1-1; D not resolved. V was shortened by 5 bases and J by 11 bases, with 18 bases between the two germline ends. This CDR3 contains 13 residues. Germline lookup yields CDR1 SGHAT and CDR2 FQNNGV.

The genes are TRBV7-9 and TRBJ1-2, with D tentatively TRBD1 (5 bases). Germline V CDR1 and CDR2: SEHNR, FQNEAQ (reference sequence). The CDR3 consists of 16 residues. Trimming stripped 4 bases from V and 4 bases from J, with 19 bases between. CDR3 in amino acids: CASSSTRGSPPYGYTF. For the CDR3, the DNA is TGTGCCAGCAGCTCAACGAGGGGCTCTCCCCCCTATGGCTACACCTTC.

In its sample, this clonotype was seen many times. The CDR3 protein is CSARSPGLAGGTDTQYF. The CDR3, as DNA: TGCAGTGCTAGATCCCCGGGACTAGCGGGGGGCACAGATACGCAGTATTTT. The chain uses TRBV20-1 and TRBJ2-3, with 14 bases fitting TRBD2. Germline values: CDR1 DFQATT, CDR2 SNEGSKA (reference sequence). The CDR3 sequence is 17 residues long. Trimming at V came to 2 bases and at J to 1 base, leaving 5 bases not matched to a gene.

This clonotype has at least ten counts. The rearrangement links TRBV27 to TRBJ1-1, with D tentatively TRBD1 (6 bases). Germline CDR1 MNHEY, CDR2 SMNVEV (reference sequence). CDR3 size: 15 residues. V gave up 2 bases and J gave up 1 base, with 11 bases separating them. CDR3 DNA sequence: TGTGCCAGCAGTTTAGGGGGACAACGGAACACTGAAGCTTTCTTT. Its translation: CASSLGGQRNTEAFF.